The 23 T cell receptor beta chains presented below share a single source sample, sequenced in a study of T-cell memory formation after mild COVID-19. Each CDR3 protein is one row after TCRdb ran MiXCR on the 5' RACE reads. The top ten hold 39% of the sample, which has roughly 86,000 distinct CDR3 sequences, roughly 16% seen once. Sequencing was performed on PBMCs or a T cell subset sorted from them (not recorded which). Every receptor here comes from a man between 18 and 29 years old who had mild COVID-19 (a few samples of this study predate the infection). Cell type and time point are not known.

There are a few counts of this clonotype. This chain links TRBV20-1 with TRBJ2-3; 7 bases line up with TRBD1. This CDR3 is built from 17 residues. Germline V gene sequence: CDR1 DFQATT, CDR2 SNEGSKA (reference sequence). The junction had 16 bases not matched to a gene; V was cut back by 5 bases and J by 2 bases. CDR3 loop: CSAPDRDPSTPTDTQYF. In nucleotides, the CDR3 is TGCAGTGCTCCCGACAGGGACCCCTCAACCCCCACAGATACGCAGTATTTT.

This clonotype was recorded many times. This chain connects TRBV6-6 to TRBJ1-1; no clear D. This CDR3 has 13 residues. Trimming left V 6 bases short and J 3 bases short, with 11 bases between. Germline CDR1 reads MNHNY; CDR2 reads SVGAGI (reference sequence). The CDR3 sequence is CASSPPMDTEAFF. CDR3 sequence (DNA): TGTGCCAGCAGCCCACCAATGGACACTGAAGCTTTCTTT.

There are many counts of this clonotype. CDR3 DNA: TGTGCCAGCAGCTTAGAGGGGGTAGTCTCCTACGAGCAGTACTTC. Residues: CASSLEGVVSYEQYF. This chain uses TRBV11-2 with TRBJ2-7; D assignment may be TRBD1 or TRBD2 (5 bases each). CDR3 size: 15 residues. V was pared by 0 bases and J by 0 bases, with 9 bases between. CDR1 is SGHAT, CDR2 FQNNGV, per germline.

This clonotype was observed a few times. The chain combines TRBV12-5 with TRBJ2-5; maybe TRBD2 (5 bases). In germline, CDR1 is LGHNT, CDR2 FRNRAP. V gave up 5 bases and J gave up 5 bases, with 12 bases separating them. There are 13 residues in the CDR3. The CDR3 DNA reads as TGTGCTAGTGGTCCCCCGGGGTACGAGACCCAGTACTTC. The encoded protein is CASGPPGYETQYF. Full variable domain (remainder filled in from reference TRBV12-5 and TRBJ2-5): DARVTQTPRHKVTEMGQEVTMRCQPILGHNTVFWYRQTMMQGLELLAYFRNRAPLDDSGMPKDRFSAEMPDATLATLKIQPSEPRDSAVYFCASGPPGYETQYFGPGTRLLVL.

This clonotype was seen only a few times. The rearrangement joins TRBV5-6 to TRBJ1-2; the D gene is possibly TRBD1 (6 bases). V was clipped by 7 bases and J by 6 bases, with 22 bases between them. The CDR3 is made up of 15 amino acids. The V gene's germline CDR1 is SGHDT and CDR2 YYEEEE. DNA of the CDR3: TGTGCCAGCTCGCCCGAGAGGGGGGCGGGCCATGGCTACACCTTC. It specifies CASSPERGAGHGYTF.

This rearrangement joins TRBV4-1 to TRBJ2-7; D is unresolved. Trimming left V 3 bases short and J 1 base short, with 16 bases between. Germline-derived CDR1 and CDR2 are MGHRA and YSYEKL. This CDR3 comprises 16 residues. The CDR3 nucleotides are TGCGCCAGCAGCCAGGCAGCGAACCGAAGGTCCTACGAGCAGTACTTC. It encodes CASSQAANRRSYEQYF.

V usage is TRBV12-3 or TRBV12-4 and J usage is TRBJ2-1; TRBD2 aligns across 7 bases. Trimming cost V 10 bases and J 6 bases; bases outside gene matches: 0. This CDR3 region has 10 residues. The CDR3 DNA follows: TGTGCCACGGGGGGCAATGAGCAGTTCTTC. Encoded protein: CATGGNEQFF.

In its sample, this clonotype was seen a few times. The rearrangement joins TRBV7-8 to TRBJ2-2; possibly TRBD1 for D (5 bases). The CDR3 is 14 residues long. Trimming took 7 bases from V and 3 from J, leaving 12 bases between them. CDR1 is SGHVS and CDR2 is FQNEAQ in the germline V gene. In DNA, the CDR3 is TGTGCCAGCATCAGGGAAGGGGACACCGGGGAGCTGTTTTTT. This sequence encodes CASIREGDTGELFF.

The gene calls are TRBV6-5 and TRBJ2-1, with TRBD1 as a possible D gene (6 bases). Trimming took 2 bases from V and 7 from J, leaving 9 bases between them. The germline V gene encodes CDR1 MNHEY and CDR2 SVGAGI. This CDR3 is 13 amino acids long. The chain's CDR3 is CASSYQGKNEQFF. DNA of the CDR3: TGTGCCAGCAGTTACCAGGGGAAAAATGAGCAGTTCTTC.

In its sample, this clonotype was seen many times. This sequence joins TRBV20-1 and TRBJ2-3; 10 bases are a match to TRBD2. The J segment lost 0 bases and the V segment lost 5 bases, leaving 8 bases of the junction unmatched. The germline V gene has CDR1 DFQATT and CDR2 SNEGSKA (reference sequence). This CDR3 spans 16 amino acids. CDR3 sequence (DNA): TGCAGTGCTTCCGGACTAGCGGAAGACAGCACAGATACGCAGTATTTT. Protein: CSASGLAEDSTDTQYF.

The chain has TRBV28 and TRBJ2-5; perhaps D is TRBD1 or TRBD2 (7 bases each). The CDR3 covers 17 residues. In germline, CDR1 is MDHEN, CDR2 SYDVKM. Trimming took off 3 bases at V and 0 bases at J, with 17 bases between the two ends. For the CDR3, the DNA is TGTGCCAGCAGTTTGCTCGGGACAGCGGGGTACCAAGAGACCCAGTACTTC. Amino acid sequence: CASSLLGTAGYQETQYF.

The chain uses TRBV4-1 and TRBJ2-7, with 15 bases lining up with TRBD2. CDR1 is MGHRA, CDR2 YSYEKL, per germline. Trimming cost V 3 bases and J 10 bases; bases outside gene matches: 7. The CDR3 is 15 residues long. The CDR3 loop is CASSQWTSGGALQYV. In DNA form, the CDR3 reads TGCGCCAGCAGCCAGTGGACTAGCGGGGGGGCCCTCCAGTACGTC.

This clonotype has just a few counts. The chain recombines TRBV10-3 with TRBJ1-1, with 8 bases aligning to TRBD1. The CDR3 runs 14 residues. Per germline, CDR1 ENHRY and CDR2 SYGVKD. The V segment lost 6 bases and the J segment 1 base; nucleotides outside the gene matches: 4. This CDR3 is CAISRTGQNTEAFF. The CDR3 DNA follows: TGTGCCATCAGCCGGACAGGGCAGAACACTGAAGCTTTCTTT.

In its sample, this clonotype was seen a few times. The rearrangement uses TRBV5-8 and TRBJ1-2; D is unresolved. This CDR3 has 14 amino acids. Germline V gives CDR1 SGHTS, CDR2 YDEGEE. V dropped 1 base and J dropped 3 bases, with 10 bases sitting between them. The CDR3: CASSLFPGDYGYTF. CDR3 nucleotides: TGTGCCAGCAGCTTGTTCCCAGGAGACTATGGCTACACCTTC.

The table lists this clonotype with many counts. The rearrangement joins TRBV29-1 to TRBJ2-7, with 9 positions matching TRBD1. The J segment lost 3 bases and the V segment lost 7 bases, leaving 13 bases of the junction unmatched. This CDR3 spans 15 amino acids. Germline lookup yields CDR1 SQVTM and CDR2 ANQGSEA. CDR3: CSAEDPGQGNYEQYF. Written as DNA, the CDR3 is TGCAGCGCCGAAGACCCGGGACAGGGAAACTACGAGCAGTACTTC.

The chain recombines TRBV24-1 with TRBJ2-2; D call uncertain. Trimming pared 4 bases from V and 1 base from J, leaving 15 bases between. This CDR3 is 17 amino acids long. CDR1 KGHDR and CDR2 SFDVKD come from the germline V gene. The CDR3 region has the DNA TGTGCCACCAGTGACCCTTCTAGGAGCCGGAACACCGGGGAGCTGTTTTTT. Its protein is CATSDPSRSRNTGELFF.

This chain joins TRBV6-5 and TRBJ2-3, with D hard to call. The germline V gene has CDR1 MNHEY and CDR2 SVGAGI. The CDR3 extends over 12 amino acids. V lost 4 bases and J 3 bases, leaving 5 bases between the germline ends. The CDR3 DNA follows: TGTGCCAGCAGTTCCAATACAGATACGCAGTATTTT. Translation: CASSSNTDTQYF.

This clonotype came up a few times. The rearrangement joins TRBV28 to TRBJ2-3; D is possibly TRBD1 (5 bases). Germline CDR1 and CDR2: MDHEN and SYDVKM. Between the trimmed V and J ends, which lost 4 bases and 1 base, there was a span of 12 bases. CDR3 length equals 15 residues. The CDR3, as DNA: TGTGCCAGCAGTTCCCGACAGTCGGGCACAGATACGCAGTATTTT. Residues: CASSSRQSGTDTQYF. Using reference TRBV28 and TRBJ2-3 for the parts outside the CDR3, the full variable domain is DVKVTQSSRYLVKRTGEKVFLECVQDMDHENMFWYRQDPGLGLRLIYFSYDVKMKEKGDIPEGYSVSREKKERFSLILESASTNQTSMYLCASSSRQSGTDTQYFGPGTRLTVL.

This clonotype was counted between two and nine times. The V and J genes are TRBV11-2 and TRBJ2-2; 10 bases fit TRBD1. The V gene end was trimmed by 3 bases and the J gene end by 7 bases; junction bases not matched to a gene: 5. Germline CDR1 and CDR2: SGHAT and FQNNGV. The CDR3 contains 15 residues. The CDR3 is CASSLTGGDGGELFF. The DNA of the CDR3 is TGTGCCAGCAGCTTGACAGGGGGCGACGGCGGGGAGCTGTTTTTT.

A few counts support this clonotype. This chain connects TRBV4-2 to TRBJ2-2, with D perhaps being TRBD1 or TRBD2 (6 bases each). In germline, CDR1 is LGHNA, CDR2 YNFKEQ. The germline V and J ends were trimmed by 3 bases and 4 bases, with 12 bases remaining between them. The CDR3 has 15 residues. The CDR3 nucleotides are TGTGCCAGCAGCCACTTGGAGGGGGGCACCGGGGAGCTGTTTTTT. Amino acids: CASSHLEGGTGELFF.

V gene TRBV27 combines with J gene TRBJ2-6; 12 positions match TRBD1. This CDR3 has 17 residues. The V gene's germline CDR1 is MNHEY and CDR2 SMNVEV (reference sequence). The V and J ends lost 5 bases and 2 bases, in that order; junction bases with no gene match: 4. CDR3 in amino acids: CASSKGQGAAGANVLTF. CDR3 coding DNA: TGTGCCAGCAGTAAGGGACAGGGGGCAGCTGGGGCCAACGTCCTGACTTTC. The whole variable domain, remainder taken from reference TRBV27 and TRBJ2-6, is EAQVTQNPRYLITVTGKKLTVTCSQNMNHEYMSWYRQDPGLGLRQIYYSMNVEVTDKGDVPEGYKVSRKEKRNFPLILESPSPNQTSLYFCASSKGQGAAGANVLTFGAGSRLTVL.

This chain uses TRBV7-9 with TRBJ1-1; 11 bases agree with TRBD1. J gave up 0 bases and V 2 bases, and 5 bases lay outside the gene matches. In germline, CDR1 is SEHNR, CDR2 FQNEAQ (reference sequence). The CDR3 covers 17 residues. CDR3 sequence: CASSLLGQGALNTEAFF. In DNA form, the CDR3 reads TGTGCCAGCAGCTTACTAGGACAGGGGGCCTTGAACACTGAAGCTTTCTTT.

This chain joins TRBV30 and TRBJ1-2; the D is unclear. The ends were cut back, 1 base at V and 0 bases at J, with 12 bases in the middle. In germline, CDR1 is GTSNPN, CDR2 SVGIG (reference sequence). There are 15 residues in the CDR3. The DNA of the CDR3 is TGTGCCTGGAGTGACCCCGGGTTCACTAACTATGGCTACACCTTC. It encodes CAWSDPGFTNYGYTF. Looking up the rest from reference TRBV30 and TRBJ1-2 gives the full variable domain: SQTIHQWPATLVQPVGSPLSLECTVEGTSNPNLYWYRQAAGRGLQLLFYSVGIGQISSEVPQNLSASRPQDRQFILSSKKLLLSDSGFYLCAWSDPGFTNYGYTFGSGTRLTVV.